These T cell receptor beta chains were read from a single sample in a study of blood T cell repertoires in COVID-19. Method: immunoSEQ multiplex PCR; TCRdb's copy keeps in-frame clones and lacks some. The table has fewer than 250,000 clones, under 90% seen once. The sample was PBMCs or T cells enriched from blood (not recorded which). The receptor set was obtained from a woman aged 45 to 65 with acute COVID-19. The CDR3 runs from the conserved cysteine through the conserved F or W. A D gene is named only where the DNA matches it firmly. A clone size is listed for some rows: how often the clone was seen (once, few, many), or a class if it is expanded.

TRBJ2-3	-	TRBV12-5	TRBD1	CASGFGTGGPAGRDTQYF	TGTGCTAGTGGTTTTGGGACAGGAGGACCCGCCGGTAGAGATACGCAGTATTTT
TRBJ2-5	-	TRBV19	TRBD1	CASSQTGSTETQYF	TGTGCCAGTAGCCAGACAGGGAGCACAGAGACCCAGTACTTC
TRBJ2-1	-	TRBV19	TRBD2	CASSRAGALYNEQFF	TGTGCCAGTAGTCGAGCGGGAGCCCTGTACAATGAGCAGTTCTTC
TRBJ1-4	-	TRBV28	-	CASRDSGGDNEKLFF	TGTGCCAGCAGAGATTCCGGGGGGGATAATGAAAAACTGTTTTTT
TRBJ2-7	-	TRBV19	-	CASSSPRGPTYEQYF	TGTGCCAGTAGTTCCCCCCGGGGTCCTACCTACGAGCAGTACTTC
TRBJ2-1	-	TRBV30	TRBD2	CAWRPGLAGVGQFF	TGTGCCTGGCGACCGGGACTAGCGGGAGTGGGGCAGTTCTTC
TRBJ2-5	once	TRBV6-5	TRBD2	CASRNKGLAAETQYF	TGTGCCAGCAGGAACAAGGGACTAGCGGCCGAGACCCAGTACTTC
TRBJ1-1	-	TRBV11-2	-	CASSLVRGAEAFF	TGTGCCAGCAGCTTAGTACGGGGGGCTGAAGCTTTCTTT
TRBJ1-1	-	TRBV27	-	CASSPLGGARTEAFF	TGTGCCAGCAGTCCGCTGGGGGGGGCGCGCACTGAAGCTTTCTTT
TRBJ1-1	-	TRBV30	-	CACSSGGPEAFF	TGTGCCTGTTCCTCCGGAGGCCCTGAAGCTTTCTTT
TRBJ2-1	-	TRBV4-3	-	CASSPERWGYHEQFF	TGCGCCAGCAGCCCCGAACGATGGGGCTACCATGAGCAGTTCTTC
TRBJ1-2	-	TRBV30	TRBD1	CAWNPGGTVGYTF	TGTGCCTGGAACCCAGGGGGCACGGTTGGCTACACCTTC
TRBJ2-5	-	TRBV23-1	-	CASSQPGAETQYF	TGCGCCAGCAGTCAACCGGGTGCAGAGACCCAGTACTTC
TRBJ1-2	-	TRBV2	-	CASIGNRDYGYTF	TGTGCCAGCATAGGGAACAGGGACTATGGCTACACCTTC
TRBJ2-1	-	TRBV7-8	-	CASSLLSRVGGAISYNEQFF	TGTGCCAGCAGCTTACTCTCCCGCGTGGGGGGGGCCATCTCCTACAATGAGCAGTTCTTC